The T cell receptor (beta chain) described here comes from a study of CD8 T cells in ankylosing spondylitis. Study-wide findings and caveats: Characteristic of ankylosing spondylitis blood, it appeared, was a TCR beta motif comprising eight highly homologous variants.

TCRdb processed the 5' RACE reads anew with MiXCR; each CDR3 protein has one entry. This repertoire shows 100,000 to 150,000 distinct CDR3 sequences, approximately 17% found once; its top ten account for approximately 30%. With respect to this clonotype: What it binds is unknown.

The sequenced sample was blood, either unsorted or a sorted T cell fraction (not recorded which). This clonotype originated in a male donor with ankylosing spondylitis.

The CDR3 DNA reads TGCGCCAGCAGCCAAGACGAGGGGACTAGCGGAAATGAGCAGTTCTTC. Encoded protein: CASSQDEGTSGNEQFF. This chain links TRBV4-1 with TRBJ2-1, with 11 bases lining up with TRBD2. Germline values: CDR1 MGHRA, CDR2 YSYEKL. This CDR3 spans 16 amino acids. The ends lost 0 bases at V and 7 bases at J; junction bases unmatched: 5.